The 3 T cell receptor beta chains below come from one sample, sequenced in a study of OX40 agonist ivuxolimab in advanced cancers. The method was immunoSEQ multiplex PCR; TCRdb's version includes in-frame clones alone and lacks a portion of them. In the table there are some 64,000 clones, roughly nine tenths of which are singletons. Sequences were derived from CD4+ or CD8+ T cells sorted from blood, sampled in a trial of the OX40 agonist ivuxolimab. Every receptor here comes from an adult with an advanced solid tumor such as melanoma, head and neck, liver or kidney cancer.

As regards this clone: This CDR3 is also generated by other DNA sequences in the sample. The rearrangement joins TRBV4-3 to TRBJ2-1; 10 bases align to TRBD2. CDR1 LGHNA and CDR2 YSLEER come from the germline V gene. The CDR3 spans 16 residues. Trimming at V came to 1 base and at J to 3 bases, leaving 3 bases not matched to a gene. In nucleotides, the CDR3 is TGCGCCAGCAGCCAAGGGTTAGCGGGGGGCTACAATGAGCAGTTCTTC. Translation: CASSQGLAGGYNEQFF.

The V and J genes are TRBV7-9 and TRBJ1-1; perhaps TRBD1 as D (6 bases). Between the trimmed V and J ends, which lost 4 bases and 0 bases, there was a span of 15 bases. Germline CDR1 SEHNR, CDR2 FQNEAQ (reference sequence). The CDR3 covers 16 residues. The CDR3: CASSSRGALLNTEAFF. CDR3 sequence (DNA): TGTGCCAGCAGCTCTAGGGGGGCCCTCCTGAACACTGAAGCTTTCTTT. Full variable domain (remainder filled in from reference TRBV7-9 and TRBJ1-1): DTGVSQNPRHKITKRGQNVTFRCDPISEHNRLYWYRQTLGQGPEFLTYFQNEAQLEKSRLLSDRFSAERPKGSFSTLEIQRTEQGDSAMYLCASSSRGALLNTEAFFGQGTRLTVV.

The V call is TRBV5-5, the J call TRBJ2-1; TRBD2 aligns across 8 bases. With 3 bases clipped from V and 0 bases from J, the junction kept 11 bases outside the gene matches. The CDR3 has 18 amino acids. The V gene's germline CDR1 is SGHKS and CDR2 YYEKEE (reference sequence). The CDR3: CASSSGAQRGSSYNEQFF. The CDR3 DNA follows: TGTGCCAGCAGCTCGGGAGCTCAGCGGGGGAGCTCCTACAATGAGCAGTTCTTC.